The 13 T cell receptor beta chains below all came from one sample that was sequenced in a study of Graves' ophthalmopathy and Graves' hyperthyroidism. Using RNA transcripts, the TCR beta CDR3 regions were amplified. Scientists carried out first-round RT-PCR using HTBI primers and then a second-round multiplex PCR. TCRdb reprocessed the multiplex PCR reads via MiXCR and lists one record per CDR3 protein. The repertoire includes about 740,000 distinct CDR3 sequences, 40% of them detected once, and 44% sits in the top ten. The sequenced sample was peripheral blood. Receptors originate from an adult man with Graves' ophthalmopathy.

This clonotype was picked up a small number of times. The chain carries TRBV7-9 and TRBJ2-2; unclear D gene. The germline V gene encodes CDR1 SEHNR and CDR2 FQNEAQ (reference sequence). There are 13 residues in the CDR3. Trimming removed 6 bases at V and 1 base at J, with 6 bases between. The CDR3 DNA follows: TGTGCCAGCAGAAGTAGGAACACCGGGGAGCTGTTTTTT. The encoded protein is CASRSRNTGELFF.

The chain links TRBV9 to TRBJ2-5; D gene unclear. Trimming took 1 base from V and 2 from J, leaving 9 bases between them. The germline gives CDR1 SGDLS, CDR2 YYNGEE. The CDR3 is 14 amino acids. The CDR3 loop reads CASSVFSNQETQYF. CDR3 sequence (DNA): TGTGCCAGCAGCGTATTCAGCAATCAAGAGACCCAGTACTTC.

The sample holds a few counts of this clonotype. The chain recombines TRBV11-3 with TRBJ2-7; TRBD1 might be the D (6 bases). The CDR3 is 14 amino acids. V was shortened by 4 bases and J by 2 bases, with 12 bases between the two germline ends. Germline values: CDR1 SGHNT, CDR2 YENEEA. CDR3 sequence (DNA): TGTGCCAGCAGCTCCCGCGAGGGGGCCTACGAGCAGTACTTC. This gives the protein CASSSREGAYEQYF.

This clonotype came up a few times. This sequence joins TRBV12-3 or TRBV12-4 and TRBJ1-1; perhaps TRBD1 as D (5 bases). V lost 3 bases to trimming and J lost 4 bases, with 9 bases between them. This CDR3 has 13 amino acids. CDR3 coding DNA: TGTGCCAGCAGTTTCTGGGGGAGCACTGAAGCTTTCTTT. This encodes CASSFWGSTEAFF.

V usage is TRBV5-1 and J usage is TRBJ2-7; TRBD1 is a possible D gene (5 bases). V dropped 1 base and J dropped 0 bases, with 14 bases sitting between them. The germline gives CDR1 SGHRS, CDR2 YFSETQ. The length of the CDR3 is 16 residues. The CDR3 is CASSLWSAGNSYEQYF. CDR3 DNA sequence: TGCGCCAGCAGCTTGTGGTCTGCAGGGAACTCCTACGAGCAGTACTTC. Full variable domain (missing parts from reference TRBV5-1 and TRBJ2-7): KAGVTQTPRYLIKTRGQQVTLSCSPISGHRSVSWYQQTPGQGLQFLFEYFSETQRNKGNFPGRFSGRQFSNSRSEMNVSTLELGDSALYLCASSLWSAGNSYEQYFGPGTRLTVT.

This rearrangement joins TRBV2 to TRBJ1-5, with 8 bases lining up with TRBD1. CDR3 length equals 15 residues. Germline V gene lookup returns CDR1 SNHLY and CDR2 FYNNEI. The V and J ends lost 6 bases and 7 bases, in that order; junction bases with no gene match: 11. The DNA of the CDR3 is TGTGCCAGCAGCCAAGATCCCGGACAGGGCCAGCCCCAGCATTTT. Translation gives CASSQDPGQGQPQHF.

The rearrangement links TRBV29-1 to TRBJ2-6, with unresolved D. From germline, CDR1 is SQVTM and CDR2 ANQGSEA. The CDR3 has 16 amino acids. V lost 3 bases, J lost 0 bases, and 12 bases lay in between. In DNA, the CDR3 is TGCAGCGTTGAGAGCACCGCCGACTCTGGGGCCAACGTCCTGACTTTC. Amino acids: CSVESTADSGANVLTF.

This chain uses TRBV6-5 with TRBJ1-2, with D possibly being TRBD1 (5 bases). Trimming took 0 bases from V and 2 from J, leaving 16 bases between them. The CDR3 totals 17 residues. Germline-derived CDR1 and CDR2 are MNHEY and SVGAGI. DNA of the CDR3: TGTGCCAGCAGTTACTCCGGACAAGGTCCTTTAAACTATGGCTACACCTTC. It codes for CASSYSGQGPLNYGYTF.

The CDR3 loop reads CASSVVTGGSPLHF. As DNA, the CDR3 is TGTGCCAGCAGCGTAGTGACAGGGGGCTCACCCCTCCACTTT. The rearrangement joins TRBV9 to TRBJ1-6, with 10 bases fitting TRBD1. The germline CDR1 and CDR2 sequences are SGDLS and YYNGEE. The CDR3 contains 14 residues. The ends lost 0 bases at V and 10 bases at J; junction bases unmatched: 1.

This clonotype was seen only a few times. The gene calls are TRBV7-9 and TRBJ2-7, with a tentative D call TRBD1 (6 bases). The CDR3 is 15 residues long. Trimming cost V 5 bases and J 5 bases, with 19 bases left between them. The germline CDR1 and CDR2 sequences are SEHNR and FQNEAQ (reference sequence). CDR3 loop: CASSPADRLTHEQYF. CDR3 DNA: TGTGCCAGCAGCCCGGCGGACAGACTGACCCACGAGCAGTACTTC. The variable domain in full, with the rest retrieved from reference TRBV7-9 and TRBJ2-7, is DTGVSQNPRHKITKRGQNVTFRCDPISEHNRLYWYRQTLGQGPEFLTYFQNEAQLEKSRLLSDRFSAERPKGSFSTLEIQRTEQGDSAMYLCASSPADRLTHEQYFGPGTRLTVT.

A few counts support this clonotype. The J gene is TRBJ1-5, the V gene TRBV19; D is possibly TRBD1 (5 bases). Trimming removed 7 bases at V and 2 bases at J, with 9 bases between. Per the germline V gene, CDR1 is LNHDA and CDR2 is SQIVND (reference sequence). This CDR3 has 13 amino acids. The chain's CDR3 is CASTPQGNQPQHF. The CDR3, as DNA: TGTGCCAGTACCCCACAGGGCAATCAGCCCCAGCATTTT.

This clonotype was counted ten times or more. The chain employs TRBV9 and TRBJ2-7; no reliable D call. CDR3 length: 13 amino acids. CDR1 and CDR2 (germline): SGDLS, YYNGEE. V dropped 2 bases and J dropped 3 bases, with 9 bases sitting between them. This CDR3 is CASSVSNGYEQYF. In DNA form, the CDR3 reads TGTGCCAGCAGCGTCAGCAACGGCTACGAGCAGTACTTC. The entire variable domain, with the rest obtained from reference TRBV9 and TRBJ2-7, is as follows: DSGVTQTPKHLITATGQRVTLRCSPRSGDLSVYWYQQSLDQGLQFLIQYYNGEERAKGNILERFSAQQFPDLHSELNLSSLELGDSALYFCASSVSNGYEQYFGPGTRLTVT.

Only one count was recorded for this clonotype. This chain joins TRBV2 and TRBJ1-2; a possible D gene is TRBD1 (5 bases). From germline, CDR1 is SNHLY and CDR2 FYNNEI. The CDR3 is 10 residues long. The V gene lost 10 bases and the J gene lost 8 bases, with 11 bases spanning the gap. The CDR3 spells CAIPGRGYTF. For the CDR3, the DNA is TGTGCCATCCCAGGGAGGGGCTACACCTTC.